The rows below give T cell receptor beta chains drawn from one sample of a study of shared clonotypes between healthy human individuals. Repertoires were generated with immunoSEQ multiplex PCR, while TCRdb's copy carries only in-frame clones and drops some. The sample lists some 2,500,000 clones; under 95% were seen once. Sequenced sample: naive CD4+ T cells from PBMCs. The receptors shown here come from a young man in good health. Some clones in this sample may be carry-over from other donors' samples. Each CDR3 is given with its conserved first and last residue.

v_call cdr3_aa
TRBV2 CASSVYGPYNEQFF
TRBV11-1 CASSPRLAVIYNEQFF
TRBV13 CASSLRTGELSGNTIYF
TRBV6-5 CASSPTDRVEQFF
TRBV7-6 CASSTGVPGANVLTF
TRBV28 CASSLGTGGGMWGGYTF
TRBV7-2 CASSWSGGGRFGELFF
TRBV19 CASSPKGQGTNYGYTF
TRBV10-1 CASSMTSSTDTQYF
TRBV5-4 CASSLSIPKGGTEAFF
TRBV5-4 CASSRPTTGTGGDTQYF
TRBV27 CASSSRDRVEAKNIQYF
TRBV2 CASMQRRTDTQYF
TRBV5-1 CASSPGTDVMNTEAFF
TRBV23-1 CASSPTGVNTEAFF
TRBV4-3 CASSQERGQGTYEQYF